The 7 T cell receptor beta chains listed next were all sequenced from one sample in a study of OX40 agonist ivuxolimab in advanced cancers. Libraries were constructed by the immunoSEQ multiplex PCR assay. The clones in this table, taken by TCRdb from immuneACCESS, are in-frame only. Not every clone is retained; where verified, under half of the shortfall comes from an unresolved V gene, and the cause of the rest is unknown. This sample has fewer than 20,000 clones in its table, and over 75% of those were observed once. The ten biggest clones cover 29% of the sample. This specimen was CD4+ or CD8+ T cells sorted from blood, taken in a trial of the OX40 agonist ivuxolimab. The receptors stem from an adult with an advanced solid tumor such as melanoma, head and neck, liver or kidney cancer.

The V and J genes are TRBV12-5 and TRBJ2-1; perhaps D is TRBD1 or TRBD2 (5 bases each). The CDR3 extends over 11 amino acids. V lost 6 bases and J lost 15, with 15 bases in between. In germline, CDR1 is LGHNT, CDR2 FRNRAP. CDR3 protein: CASGLGTGPFF. The CDR3, as DNA: TGTGCTAGTGGCCTGGGGACGGGTCCGTTCTTC.

J is TRBJ2-1 and V is TRBV6-5; 9 positions match TRBD2. V trimming: 6 bases; J trimming: 0 bases; junction bases outside the gene matches: 3. This CDR3 is built from 15 residues. From germline, CDR1 is MNHEY and CDR2 SVGAGI. CDR3 amino acids: CASRDSGSSYNEQFF. DNA of the CDR3: TGTGCCAGCAGGGATAGCGGGAGCTCCTACAATGAGCAGTTCTTC.

The chain recombines TRBV13 with TRBJ2-7, with a tentative D call TRBD1 (5 bases). The germline V and J ends were trimmed by 1 base and 2 bases, with 12 bases remaining between them. Germline V CDR1 and CDR2: PRHDT, FYEKMQ (reference sequence). This CDR3 contains 15 residues. CDR3 nucleotide sequence: TGTGCCAGCAGCTTAGCTCCAGACAGCACCTACGAGCAGTACTTC. Its protein is CASSLAPDSTYEQYF.

The chain employs TRBV5-6 and TRBJ2-1; possibly TRBD2 for D (5 bases). The V end was cut by 1 base, the J end by 5 bases, with 10 bases between. Germline V CDR1 and CDR2: SGHDT, YYEEEE. This CDR3 has 14 amino acids. CDR3 nucleotide sequence: TGTGCCAGCAGCTTGCTCCGGAGGAACAATGAGCAGTTCTTC. This sequence encodes CASSLLRRNNEQFF.

The gene calls are TRBV6-5 and TRBJ2-7; possible D gene TRBD2, 6 bases. The germline gives CDR1 MNHEY, CDR2 SVGAGI. The length of the CDR3 is 13 residues. Deletions cut 2 bases from V and 5 bases from J, with 10 bases between. The CDR3 loop is CASSYRELDEQYF. For the CDR3, the DNA is TGTGCCAGCAGTTACCGGGAGCTCGACGAGCAGTACTTC.

The J gene is TRBJ2-1, the V gene TRBV29-1, with 7 bases fitting TRBD2. Unmatched junction bases numbered 4, after V lost 3 bases and J lost 8 bases. Germline V lookup: CDR1 SQVTM, CDR2 ANQGSEA. The CDR3 runs 12 residues. The CDR3 DNA is TGCAGCGTTGACGGCGGGAGCGATGAGCAGTTCTTC. Translation: CSVDGGSDEQFF.

The chain uses TRBV25-1 and TRBJ2-1; 7 bases agree with TRBD2. CDR3 size: 14 residues. Germline V gene lookup returns CDR1 MGHDK and CDR2 SYGVNS. The J segment lost 6 bases and the V segment lost 7 bases, leaving 9 bases of the junction unmatched. The chain's CDR3 is CASTQGGWANEQFF. The DNA for the CDR3 is TGTGCCAGCACCCAGGGAGGGTGGGCCAATGAGCAGTTCTTC. The full variable domain, in which reference TRBV25-1 and TRBJ2-1 provide the parts outside the CDR3, is EADIYQTPRYLVIGTGKKITLECSQTMGHDKMYWYQQDPGMELHLIHYSYGVNSTEKGDLSSESTVSRIRTEHFPLTLESARPSHTSQYLCASTQGGWANEQFFGPGTRLTVL.